This T cell receptor beta chain was observed in a study of T cells in Graves' hyperthyroidism and ophthalmopathy (dated by TCRdb to between 2018 and 2021). General notes on the study: Peripheral blood samples were taken at initial diagnosis, before any treatment was given. TCR Vbeta CDR3 sequencing of 135 peripheral blood samples (roughly 41 ophthalmopathy, about 80 hyperthyroidism and approximately 17 progressor patients) is reported in the paper. In roughly six Graves' hyperthyroidism patients, the study also compared T-cell repertoires from thyroid tissue with T-cell repertoires from blood. An independent validation cohort of some 18 hyperthyroidism patients and 15 or so patients who later progressed to ophthalmopathy tested prospective prediction of ophthalmopathy. For training and testing, the approximately 92 patients in the discovery cohort were randomly divided in a 7:3 ratio. After sampling, hyperthyroidism patients received methimazole starting at 30 mg daily, and ophthalmopathy patients received high-dose intravenous methylprednisolone. A discovery cohort of approximately 100 patients, 43 with Graves' ophthalmopathy and 55 to 65 with stable Graves' hyperthyroidism, was used to find distinguishing TCR V-J signatures.

About this clonotype itself: The clone's antigen remains unknown. Base qualities are not recorded, but no much larger clone differs from it by a single base.

The TCR beta CDR3 regions were amplified from the RNA transcripts. The TCR CDR3 was subjected to a first round of RT-PCR using the HTBI primer set and the Qiagen OneStep RT-PCR kit. Libraries were constructed in a second round of multiplex PCR, after which size selection and purification were carried out. Sequencing of the libraries was done on an Illumina HiSeq2000 using paired-end 100 bp reads. The published analysis was carried out like this. SOAPnuke was used to process the raw data, removing reads that contained adapters or uncalled bases, had a mean Phred below 15, or lacked an exact match to the constant primer or identifier. High-quality paired reads were merged using COPE v1.2.5, and each unique nucleotide sequence was defined as a clonotype. Clonotypes were aligned to IMGT TRBV, TRBD and TRBJ reference segments using MiTCR v1.1. The analysis was restricted to V-J combinations with a frequency above 0.0001, which together covered 99% to 99.2% of the repertoires. A TCS score was defined as the ratio between F50 (clonal expansion) and ExV (chaos), using BLOSUM62-based TCRdist between CDR3 peptides within each V-J. Welch's t-statistics and random forest reduced some 510 V-J features to under 15, which were used in a naive Bayes classifier (R e1071). TCRdb took the public reads, trimmed them with fastp at Q25, ran MiXCR for clone calling and kept in-frame beta chains. Each entry is one CDR3 protein sequence, shown with its most common DNA and genes. Clone size and V and J calls follow TCRdb, not the original study. Across this sample there are roughly 650,000 distinct CDR3 sequences, with approximately 15% seen only once. Of the sample, 2.5% to 4% is held by the ten largest clones.

Ophthalmopathy patients had moderately to severely active disease, Clinical Activity Score of at least 3, NOSPECS grade of at least 4, and duration under 3 months. The study excluded patients with uncontrolled infections, other autoimmune diseases, pregnancy or lactation. Clinical symptoms, serum thyroxine and TRAb, thyroid ultrasound, and orbital computed tomography formed the basis for the diagnoses. Ficoll-Paque density gradient centrifugation was used to isolate PBMCs from 8.5 to 10 ml of fresh peripheral blood. Total RNA was extracted using Trizol reagent, and RNA quality was assessed on an Agilent 2100 Bioanalyzer. Results the study describes overall, beyond this receptor: A 13 V-J signature model separated ophthalmopathy from stable hyperthyroidism, with over 85% sensitivity and 81.08% specificity in cross-validation and 80%/75% in testing. Blood samples also contained most of the expanded thyroid clonotypes (frequency above 0.001), which suggests that blood repertoires may reflect thyroid immune responses. During validation, the model predicted progression to ophthalmopathy a median of about 6.5 months ahead of onset, with around 70% sensitivity and around 73% specificity. Sample size was not statistically predetermined, and investigators were not blinded to group allocation.

The specimen was blood. This TCR was recovered from a woman in her forties with Graves' ophthalmopathy.

The DNA is as follows: TGTGCCAGCAGTTACTCGAATATAGGGGCATCGGGGGCCAACGTCCTGACTTTC. Its coded protein is CASSYSNIGASGANVLTF. The chain is assembled from TRBV6-5 and TRBJ2-6, and TRBD1 may be the D gene, going by 5 matching bases. V loses 0 bases of germline sequence and J loses 4 bases, and the interval between the two ends is 16 bases. Spanning cysteine to phenylalanine, the CDR3 consists of 18 amino acids. Of all the DNA, just the CDR3 is kept, 54 bases in frame from base 1. CDR1 and CDR2 were assigned from the germline V gene as MNHEY and SVGAGI.